Detailed here is one TCR beta chain. The target antigen is unknown. The CDR3 loop spans 15 amino acids. The V end was cut by 4 bases, the J end by 6 bases, with 15 bases between. CDR1 and CDR2 (germline): MNHEY, SMNVEV (reference sequence). This specimen comes from a study of regulatory T cells in long-lasting Graves disease. TCR beta libraries were built with iRepertoire HTBI primers and Arm-PCR of CDR3 regions. TCRdb reprocessed the multiplex PCR reads via MiXCR and lists one record per CDR3 protein. The table has some 500,000 distinct CDR3 sequences, about 16% seen once; the top ten hold 25%. General observations from the study: Accuracy might have suffered from few samples.

Time point meaning: newly diagnosed GD, antithyroid drugs for less than 3 months. After RNA was extracted from PBMCs, the TCR library was made from it. A further study also used this sample, focusing on T cells in Graves' hyperthyroidism and ophthalmopathy.

The starting material was peripheral blood mononuclear cells (PBMCs), obtained at new diagnosis, from a patient treated with antithyroid drugs. This receptor was taken from a woman between 40 and 65 years old with Graves disease. The chain links TRBV27 to TRBJ2-2, with no clear D. This chain's CDR3 is CASSYTPEVAGELFF. CDR3 sequence (DNA): TGTGCCAGCAGTTACACCCCAGAGGTCGCCGGGGAGCTGTTTTTT.